This T cell receptor beta chain was recovered during a study of CD8+ T cells in alopecia areata. This clone was seen a few times. Gene names refer to mouse genes. The CDR3 extends 4 residues past the end of the read, so its final part is completed from the germline J gene. CDR1 is MNHDT and CDR2 is YYDKIL in the germline V gene. J lost 2 bases, V lost 2 bases, and 3 bases had no gene match. This CDR3 region has 15 residues. RNA was isolated and reverse transcribed to cDNA, the sequencing template. Clones were sequenced by immunoSEQ multiplex PCR, and TCRdb holds only the in-frame ones, with some missing. The sample offers over 100,000 clones and no singletons, the top ten holding around a fifth.

The origin of this receptor is a C3H/HeJ mouse with alopecia areata. This strain has MHC haplotype H2-k. The V call is TRBV17, the J call TRBJ2-1; 7 bases match TRBD1. The sample comprised lesional skin. The CDR3 here is CASSRNRGDYAEQFF. CDR3 bases read: TGTGCTAGCAGTAGAAACAGGGGAGACTATGCT.